Sequencing of this T cell receptor (beta chain) was carried out in a study of CXCR3-negative and CXCR3-positive naive CD8 T cells. 5' RACE with UMI labels generated the TRB cDNA libraries. TCRdb processed the 5' RACE reads again and assigns one entry to each CDR3 protein, with no DNA. The data include approximately 96,000 distinct CDR3 sequences; the top ten clones carry 0.9% to 1.2%. Germline CDR1 and CDR2: SGHVS and FQNEAQ. The CDR3 covers 14 residues. Study-level points and caveats: TRB CDR3s of CXCR3-positive naive cells were more hydrophobic than those of CXCR3-negative naive cells.

With respect to this clonotype: The antigen is unknown.

The clonotype comes from a human donor in good health. Some clones in this sample may be carry-over from other donors' samples. Sequencing input: naive CXCR3+ CD8+ T cells from blood. The subset here: CD45RO-CCR7+CD27+CD95- naive CD8+ T cells expressing CXCR3 (TNR3+). The V gene is TRBV7-8, the J gene TRBJ2-7; TCRdb lists TRBD1, though no DNA is available to test this call. The CDR3 loop reads CASSLGTGIGEQYF.